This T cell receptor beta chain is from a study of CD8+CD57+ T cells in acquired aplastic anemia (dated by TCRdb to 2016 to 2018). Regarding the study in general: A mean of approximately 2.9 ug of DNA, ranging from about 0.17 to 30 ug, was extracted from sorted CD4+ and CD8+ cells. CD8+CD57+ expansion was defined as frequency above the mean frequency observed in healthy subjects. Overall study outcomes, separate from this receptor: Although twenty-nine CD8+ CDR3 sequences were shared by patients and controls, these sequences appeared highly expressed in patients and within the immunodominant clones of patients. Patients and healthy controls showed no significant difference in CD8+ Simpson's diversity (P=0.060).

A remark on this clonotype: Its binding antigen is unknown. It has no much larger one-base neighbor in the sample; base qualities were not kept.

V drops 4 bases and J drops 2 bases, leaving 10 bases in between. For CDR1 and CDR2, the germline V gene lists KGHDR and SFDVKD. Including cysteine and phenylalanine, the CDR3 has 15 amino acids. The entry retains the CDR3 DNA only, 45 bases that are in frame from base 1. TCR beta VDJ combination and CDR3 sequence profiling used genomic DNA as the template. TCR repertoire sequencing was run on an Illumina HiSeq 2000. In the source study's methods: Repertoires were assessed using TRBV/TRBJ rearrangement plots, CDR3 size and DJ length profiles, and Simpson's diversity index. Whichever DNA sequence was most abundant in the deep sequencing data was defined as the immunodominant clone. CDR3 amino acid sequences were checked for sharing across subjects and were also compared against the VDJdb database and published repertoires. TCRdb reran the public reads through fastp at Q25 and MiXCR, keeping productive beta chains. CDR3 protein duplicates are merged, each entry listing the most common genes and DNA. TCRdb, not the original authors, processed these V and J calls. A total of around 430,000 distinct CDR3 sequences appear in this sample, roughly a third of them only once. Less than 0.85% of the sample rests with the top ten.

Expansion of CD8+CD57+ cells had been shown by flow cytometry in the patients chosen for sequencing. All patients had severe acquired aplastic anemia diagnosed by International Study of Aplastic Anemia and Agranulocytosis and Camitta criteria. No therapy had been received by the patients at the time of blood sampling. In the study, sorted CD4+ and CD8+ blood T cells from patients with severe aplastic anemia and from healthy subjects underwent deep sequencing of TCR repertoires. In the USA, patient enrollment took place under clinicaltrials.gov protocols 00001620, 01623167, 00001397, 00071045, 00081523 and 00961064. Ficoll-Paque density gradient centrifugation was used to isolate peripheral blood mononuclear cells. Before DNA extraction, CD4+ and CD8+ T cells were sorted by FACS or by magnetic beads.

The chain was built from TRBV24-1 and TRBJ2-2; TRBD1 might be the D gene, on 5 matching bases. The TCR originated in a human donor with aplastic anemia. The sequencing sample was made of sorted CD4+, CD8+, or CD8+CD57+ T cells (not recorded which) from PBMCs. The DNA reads TGTGCCACCAGTGACCCCGGACAAAACACCGGGGAGCTGTTTTTT. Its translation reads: CATSDPGQNTGELFF.